The clone carrying this TCR beta chain appeared many times. Its specificity is unknown. The missing CDR3 end, 3 residues past where the read stops, is filled in from the germline J gene. Trimming removed 8 bases from V and 5 bases from J, with 15 bases in between. Germline lookup yields CDR1 SEHNR and CDR2 FQNEAQ (reference sequence). CDR3 length: 14 residues. This entry belongs to a study of T cell clonality in common variable immunodeficiency. The study, taken as a whole, reports: In common variable immunodeficiency, TCR beta chains reportedly carried fewer deletions and N-nucleotide insertions. Patient heterogeneity in the CVID cohort limited correlations between repertoire features and clinical complications.

Control and CVID samples contributed equal amounts of genomic DNA. Sequencing used immunoSEQ multiplex PCR; TCRdb keeps in-frame clones, though not all of them. There are some 43,000 clones in the sample, none observed a single time. The TCR was taken from a person between 18 and 75 years old in good health. The rearrangement joins TRBV7-9 to TRBJ1-4; D is uncertain. Sequencing used peripheral blood mononuclear cells. The CDR3 sequence: CASLKPGINEKLFF. The DNA read from the CDR3 is TGTGCCAGCCTAAAGCCGGGGATCAATGAAAAA.